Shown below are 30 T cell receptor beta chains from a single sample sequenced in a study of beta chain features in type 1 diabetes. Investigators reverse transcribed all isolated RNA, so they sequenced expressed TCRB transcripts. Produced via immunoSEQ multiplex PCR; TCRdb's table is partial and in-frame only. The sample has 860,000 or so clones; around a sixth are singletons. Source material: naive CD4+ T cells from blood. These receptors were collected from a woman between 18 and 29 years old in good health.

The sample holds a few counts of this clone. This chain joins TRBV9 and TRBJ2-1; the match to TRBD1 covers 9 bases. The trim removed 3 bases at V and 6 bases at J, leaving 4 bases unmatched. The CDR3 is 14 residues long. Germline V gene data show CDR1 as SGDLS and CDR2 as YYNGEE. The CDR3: CASSAETGGNEQFF. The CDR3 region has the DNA TGTGCCAGCAGCGCTGAGACAGGGGGCAATGAGCAGTTCTTC.

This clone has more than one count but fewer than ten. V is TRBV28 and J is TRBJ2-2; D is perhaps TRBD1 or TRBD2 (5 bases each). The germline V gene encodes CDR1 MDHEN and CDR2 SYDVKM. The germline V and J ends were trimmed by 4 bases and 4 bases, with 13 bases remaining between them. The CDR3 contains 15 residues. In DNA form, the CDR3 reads TGTGCCAGCAGTTCACGGGGTAGGGGCACCGGGGAGCTGTTTTTT. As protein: CASSSRGRGTGELFF.

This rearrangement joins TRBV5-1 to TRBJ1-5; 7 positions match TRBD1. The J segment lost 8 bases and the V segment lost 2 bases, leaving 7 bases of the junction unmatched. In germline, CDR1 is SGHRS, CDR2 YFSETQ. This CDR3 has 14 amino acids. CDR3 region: CASSLQGRGEPQHF. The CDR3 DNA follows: TGCGCCAGCAGCTTACAGGGGAGGGGTGAGCCCCAGCATTTT.

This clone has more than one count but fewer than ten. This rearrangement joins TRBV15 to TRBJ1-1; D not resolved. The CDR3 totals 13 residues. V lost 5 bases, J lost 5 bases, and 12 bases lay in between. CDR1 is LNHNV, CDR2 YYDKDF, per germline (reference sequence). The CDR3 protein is CATSHYSGTEAFF. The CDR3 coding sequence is TGTGCCACCAGCCACTACAGTGGGACTGAAGCTTTCTTT.

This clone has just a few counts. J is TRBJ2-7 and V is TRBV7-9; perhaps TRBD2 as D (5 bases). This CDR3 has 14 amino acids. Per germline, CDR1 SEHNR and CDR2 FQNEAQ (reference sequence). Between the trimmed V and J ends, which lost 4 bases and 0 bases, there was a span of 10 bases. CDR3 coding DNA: TGTGCCAGCAGCTCCCGGGGTAGCTCCTACGAGCAGTACTTC. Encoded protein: CASSSRGSSYEQYF.

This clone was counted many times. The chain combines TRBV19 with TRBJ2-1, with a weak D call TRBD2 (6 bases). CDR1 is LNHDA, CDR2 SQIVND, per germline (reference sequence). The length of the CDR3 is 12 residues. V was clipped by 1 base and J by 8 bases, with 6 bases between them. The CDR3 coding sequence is TGTGCCAGTAGTATAGGACTAGATGAGCAGTTCTTC. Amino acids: CASSIGLDEQFF.

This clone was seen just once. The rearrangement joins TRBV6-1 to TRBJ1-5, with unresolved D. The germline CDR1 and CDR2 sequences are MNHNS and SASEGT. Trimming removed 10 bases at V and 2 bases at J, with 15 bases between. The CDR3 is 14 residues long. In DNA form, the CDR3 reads TGTGCCACCTGCTCGGCCTGGGGCAATCAGCCCCAGCATTTT. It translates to CATCSAWGNQPQHF.

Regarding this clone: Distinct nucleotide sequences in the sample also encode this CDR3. CDR3 nucleotides: TGTGCCAGCAGCCAAGAAGCGGGCTACAATGAGCAGTTCTTC. This translates into CASSQEAGYNEQFF. V usage is TRBV4-2 and J usage is TRBJ2-1; D is perhaps TRBD2 (6 bases). The V end was cut by 0 bases, the J end by 3 bases, with 6 bases between. CDR1 is LGHNA and CDR2 is YNFKEQ in the germline V gene. The CDR3 runs 14 residues.

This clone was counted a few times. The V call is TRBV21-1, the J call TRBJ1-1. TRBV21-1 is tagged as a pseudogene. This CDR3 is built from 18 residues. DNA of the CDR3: TGTGCCAGCCGAGCCCGGGACGGCCCTAAGGGGCCGAACACTGAAGCTTTCTTT. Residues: CASRARDGPKGPNTEAFF.

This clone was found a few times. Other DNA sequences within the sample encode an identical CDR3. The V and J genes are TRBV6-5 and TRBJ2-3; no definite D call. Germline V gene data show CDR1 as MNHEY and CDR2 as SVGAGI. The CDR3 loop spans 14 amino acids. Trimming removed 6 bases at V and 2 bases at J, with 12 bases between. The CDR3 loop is CASSLSRPTDTQYF. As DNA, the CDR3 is TGTGCCAGCAGCCTCTCGAGACCCACAGATACGCAGTATTTT.

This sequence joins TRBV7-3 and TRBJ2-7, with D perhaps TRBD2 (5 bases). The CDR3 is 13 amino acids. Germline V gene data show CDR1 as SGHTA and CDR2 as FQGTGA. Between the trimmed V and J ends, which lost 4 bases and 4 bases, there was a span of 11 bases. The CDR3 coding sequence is TGTGCCAGCAGCTACAGCGGAGCTTACGAGCAGTACTTC. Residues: CASSYSGAYEQYF.

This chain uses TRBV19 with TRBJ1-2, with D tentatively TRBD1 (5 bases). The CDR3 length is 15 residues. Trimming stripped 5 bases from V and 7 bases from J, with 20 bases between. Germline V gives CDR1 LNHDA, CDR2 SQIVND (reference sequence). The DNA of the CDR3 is TGTGCCAGTAGTTTTCTCGTATCGGGGGAAGCTGGCTACACCTTC. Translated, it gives CASSFLVSGEAGYTF.

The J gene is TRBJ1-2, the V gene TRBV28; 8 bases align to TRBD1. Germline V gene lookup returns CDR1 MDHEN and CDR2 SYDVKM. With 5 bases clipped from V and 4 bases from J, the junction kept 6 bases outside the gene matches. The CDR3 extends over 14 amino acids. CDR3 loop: CASSQGQGSYGYTF. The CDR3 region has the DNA TGTGCCAGCAGTCAAGGACAGGGATCCTATGGCTACACCTTC.

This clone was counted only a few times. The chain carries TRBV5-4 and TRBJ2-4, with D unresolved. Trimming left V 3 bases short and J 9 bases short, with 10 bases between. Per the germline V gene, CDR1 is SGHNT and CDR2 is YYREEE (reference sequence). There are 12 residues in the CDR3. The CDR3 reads CASSYKFGIQYF. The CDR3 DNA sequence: TGTGCCAGCAGCTACAAGTTTGGCATTCAGTACTTC.

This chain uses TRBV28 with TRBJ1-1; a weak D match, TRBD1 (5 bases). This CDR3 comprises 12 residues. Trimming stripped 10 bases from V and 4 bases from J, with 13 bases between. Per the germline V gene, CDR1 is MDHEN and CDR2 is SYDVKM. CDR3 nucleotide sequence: TGTGCCACCCTCCGTGGGGCCACTGAAGCTTTCTTT. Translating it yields CATLRGATEAFF.

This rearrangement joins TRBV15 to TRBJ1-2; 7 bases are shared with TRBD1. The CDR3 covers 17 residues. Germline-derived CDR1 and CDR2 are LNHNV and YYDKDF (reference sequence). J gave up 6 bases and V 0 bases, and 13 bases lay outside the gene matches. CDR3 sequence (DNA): TGTGCCACCAGCAGAGACCTTCGAGGGGAGGGGGCTGATGGCTACACCTTC. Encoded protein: CATSRDLRGEGADGYTF.

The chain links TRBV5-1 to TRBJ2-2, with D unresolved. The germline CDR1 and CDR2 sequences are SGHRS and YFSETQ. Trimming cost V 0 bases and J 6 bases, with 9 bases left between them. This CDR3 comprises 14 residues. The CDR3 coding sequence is TGCGCCAGCAGCTTGGCCCCCCGTCCCGGGGAGCTGTTTTTT. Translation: CASSLAPRPGELFF.

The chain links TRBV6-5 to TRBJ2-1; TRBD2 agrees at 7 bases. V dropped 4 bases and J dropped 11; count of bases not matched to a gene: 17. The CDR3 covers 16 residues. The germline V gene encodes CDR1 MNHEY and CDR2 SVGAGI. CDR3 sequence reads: CASSSSGTTNFLKQFF. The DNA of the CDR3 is TGTGCCAGCAGTTCCTCCGGGACTACCAATTTTCTTAAGCAGTTCTTC.

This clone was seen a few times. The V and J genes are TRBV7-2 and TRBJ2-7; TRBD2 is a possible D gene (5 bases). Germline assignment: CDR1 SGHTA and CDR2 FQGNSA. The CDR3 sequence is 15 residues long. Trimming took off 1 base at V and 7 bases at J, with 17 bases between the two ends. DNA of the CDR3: TGTGCCAGCAGCTTAGACATCCGAGGTACGGGGGAGCAGTACTTC. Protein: CASSLDIRGTGEQYF.

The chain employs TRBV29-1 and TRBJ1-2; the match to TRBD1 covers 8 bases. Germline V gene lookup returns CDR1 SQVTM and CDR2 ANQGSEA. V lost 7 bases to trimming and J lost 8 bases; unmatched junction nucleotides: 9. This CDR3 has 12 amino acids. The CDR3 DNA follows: TGCAGCGGGACAGGGCCCGGGGAGGGCTACACCTTC. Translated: CSGTGPGEGYTF.

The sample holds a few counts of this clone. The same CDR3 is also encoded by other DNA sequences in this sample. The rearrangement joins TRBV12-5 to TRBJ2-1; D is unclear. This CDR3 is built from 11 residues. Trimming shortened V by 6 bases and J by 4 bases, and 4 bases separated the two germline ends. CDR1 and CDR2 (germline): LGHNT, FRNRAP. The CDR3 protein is CASGSYNEQFF. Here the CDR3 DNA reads TGTGCTAGTGGATCTTACAATGAGCAGTTCTTC. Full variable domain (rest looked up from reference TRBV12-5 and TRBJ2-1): DARVTQTPRHKVTEMGQEVTMRCQPILGHNTVFWYRQTMMQGLELLAYFRNRAPLDDSGMPKDRFSAEMPDATLATLKIQPSEPRDSAVYFCASGSYNEQFFGPGTRLTVL.

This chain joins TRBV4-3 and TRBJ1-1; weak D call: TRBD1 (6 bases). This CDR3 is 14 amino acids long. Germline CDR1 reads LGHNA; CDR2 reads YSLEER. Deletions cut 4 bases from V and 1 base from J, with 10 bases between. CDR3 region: CASSPDRRNTEAFF. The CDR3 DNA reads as TGCGCCAGCAGCCCAGACAGGCGGAACACTGAAGCTTTCTTT.

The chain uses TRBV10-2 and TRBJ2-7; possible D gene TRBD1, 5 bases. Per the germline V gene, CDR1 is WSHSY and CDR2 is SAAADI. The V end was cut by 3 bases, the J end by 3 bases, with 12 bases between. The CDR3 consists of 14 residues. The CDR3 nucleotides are TGCGCCAGCAGTGAACAGGCACCCGTCTACGAGCAGTACTTC. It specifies CASSEQAPVYEQYF.

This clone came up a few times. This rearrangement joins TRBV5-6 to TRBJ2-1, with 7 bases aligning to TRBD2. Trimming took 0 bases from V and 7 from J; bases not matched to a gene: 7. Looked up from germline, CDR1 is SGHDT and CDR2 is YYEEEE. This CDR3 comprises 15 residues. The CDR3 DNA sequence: TGTGCCAGCAGCTTGGATGTGGGAGGGTCAAATGAGCAGTTCTTC. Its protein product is CASSLDVGGSNEQFF.

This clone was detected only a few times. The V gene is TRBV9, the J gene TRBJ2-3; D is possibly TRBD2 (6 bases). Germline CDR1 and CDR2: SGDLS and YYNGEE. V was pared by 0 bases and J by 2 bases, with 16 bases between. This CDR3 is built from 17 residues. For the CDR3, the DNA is TGTGCCAGCAGCGTAGTAGGTAGCGGAGGGGTCACAGATACGCAGTATTTT. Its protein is CASSVVGSGGVTDTQYF.

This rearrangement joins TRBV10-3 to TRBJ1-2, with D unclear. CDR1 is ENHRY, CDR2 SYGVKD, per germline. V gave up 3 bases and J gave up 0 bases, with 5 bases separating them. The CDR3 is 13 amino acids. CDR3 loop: CAISDPSNYGYTF. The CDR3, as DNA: TGTGCCATCAGTGATCCATCTAACTATGGCTACACCTTC.

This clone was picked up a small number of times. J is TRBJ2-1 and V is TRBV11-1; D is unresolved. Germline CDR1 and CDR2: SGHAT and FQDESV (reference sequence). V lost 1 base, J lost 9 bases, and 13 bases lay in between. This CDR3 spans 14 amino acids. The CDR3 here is CASSLEVLRGEQFF. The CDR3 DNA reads TGTGCCAGCAGCTTAGAGGTATTACGTGGTGAGCAGTTCTTC.

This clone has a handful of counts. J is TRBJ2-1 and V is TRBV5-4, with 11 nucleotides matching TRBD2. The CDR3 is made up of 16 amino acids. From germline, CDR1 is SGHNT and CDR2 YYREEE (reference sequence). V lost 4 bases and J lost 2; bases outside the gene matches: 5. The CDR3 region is CASSPGLAGTYNEQFF. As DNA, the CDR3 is TGTGCCAGCAGCCCAGGACTAGCGGGCACCTACAATGAGCAGTTCTTC.

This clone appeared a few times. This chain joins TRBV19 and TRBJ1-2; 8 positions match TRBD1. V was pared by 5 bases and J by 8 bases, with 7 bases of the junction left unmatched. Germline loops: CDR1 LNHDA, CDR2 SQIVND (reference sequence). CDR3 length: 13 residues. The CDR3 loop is CASSPGQGGGYTF. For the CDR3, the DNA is TGTGCCAGTAGTCCCGGACAGGGAGGCGGCTACACCTTC.

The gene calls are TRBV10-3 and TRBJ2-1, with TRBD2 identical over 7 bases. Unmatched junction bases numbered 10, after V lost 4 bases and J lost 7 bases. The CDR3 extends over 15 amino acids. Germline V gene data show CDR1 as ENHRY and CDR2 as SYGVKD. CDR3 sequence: CAISGAKAGTNEQFF. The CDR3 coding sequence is TGTGCCATCAGTGGGGCAAAAGCGGGAACGAATGAGCAGTTCTTC.